The next 4 T cell receptor beta chains were all read from a single sample in a study of shared clonotypes between healthy human individuals. CD45RO-negative CD8 cells positively selected for CCR7 made up the naive population, which excluded terminally differentiated effector memory CD45RA+ cells. Measured with immunoSEQ multiplex PCR; TCRdb has only the in-frame clones, and not every one. Altogether 500,000 to 700,000 clones are present, 85% to 95% being singletons, with the ten largest covering over 0.1%. The source material was naive CD8+ T cells sorted from blood. These receptors were taken from a woman in her thirties in good health.

This chain joins TRBV11-2 and TRBJ2-7; tentative D call: TRBD2 (5 bases). V lost 5 bases and J 0 bases, leaving 17 bases between the germline ends. Germline CDR1 and CDR2: SGHAT and FQNNGV. The CDR3 has 16 amino acids. The CDR3 DNA sequence: TGTGCCAGCAGCCATGCGAGCGGAATAAGCTCCTACGAGCAGTACTTC. This sequence encodes CASSHASGISSYEQYF.

The CDR3 DNA reads TGTGCCAGCAGCCAATCCCGGGACAGGGTTGAAGAGCAGTACTTC. Amino acids: CASSQSRDRVEEQYF. The chain couples TRBV16 to TRBJ2-7; 9 bases fit TRBD1. Trimming at V came to 0 bases and at J to 7 bases, leaving 7 bases not matched to a gene. Looked up from germline, CDR1 is KGHSY and CDR2 is FQNENV. The CDR3 has 15 amino acids.

This chain links TRBV5-5 with TRBJ2-7; TRBD1 might be the D (6 bases). V lost 7 bases and J lost 5, with 10 bases in between. The CDR3 has 11 residues. Per the germline V gene, CDR1 is SGHKS and CDR2 is YYEKEE (reference sequence). The CDR3 coding sequence is TGTGCCAGCTCCTGGGGGCACGAGCAGTACTTC. This sequence encodes CASSWGHEQYF.

V usage is TRBV5-1 and J usage is TRBJ2-5; 9 bases map to TRBD1. The germline V gene has CDR1 SGHRS and CDR2 YFSETQ. V shed 0 bases, J shed 5 bases, and the junction held 5 bases outside the gene matches. This CDR3 is built from 15 residues. This CDR3 is CASSLVGTGLETQYF. The CDR3 bases are TGCGCCAGCAGCTTGGTAGGGACAGGGTTGGAGACCCAGTACTTC.